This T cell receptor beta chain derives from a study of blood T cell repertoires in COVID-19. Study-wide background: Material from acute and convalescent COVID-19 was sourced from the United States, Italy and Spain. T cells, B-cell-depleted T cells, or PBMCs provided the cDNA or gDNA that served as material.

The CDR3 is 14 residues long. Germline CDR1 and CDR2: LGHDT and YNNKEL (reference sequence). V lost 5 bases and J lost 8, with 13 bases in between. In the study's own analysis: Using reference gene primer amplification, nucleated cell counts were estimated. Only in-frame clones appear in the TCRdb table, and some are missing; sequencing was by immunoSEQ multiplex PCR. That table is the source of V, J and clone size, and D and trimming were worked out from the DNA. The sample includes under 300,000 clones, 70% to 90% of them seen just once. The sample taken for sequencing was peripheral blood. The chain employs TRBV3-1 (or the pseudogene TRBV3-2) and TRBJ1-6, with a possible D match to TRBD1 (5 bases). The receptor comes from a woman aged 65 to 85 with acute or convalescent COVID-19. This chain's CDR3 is CASSDSGFHSPLHF. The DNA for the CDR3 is TGTGCCAGCAGCGACAGTGGCTTTCATTCACCCCTCCACTTT.